Below are 22 T cell receptor beta chains sequenced from a single sample in a study of response to subunit inactivated influenza vaccine. TCRdb passed the RT-PCR reads through MiXCR, listing each CDR3 protein once. This table holds hundreds of thousands of distinct CDR3 sequences, about 15% found once. The sample was PBMCs from blood, taken 11 to 12 days after vaccination. These receptor sequences come from a man over 45 who received an inactivated influenza vaccine.

The chain is built from TRBV20-1 and TRBJ2-2; D is tentatively TRBD1 or TRBD2 (6 bases each). The CDR3 spans 17 residues. V was clipped by 1 base and J by 0 bases, with 15 bases between them. Germline V CDR1 and CDR2: DFQATT, SNEGSKA (reference sequence). The CDR3 DNA sequence: TGCAGTGCTAGAGCGGGGGACACCAGAACGAACACCGGGGAGCTGTTTTTT. Its translation is CSARAGDTRTNTGELFF.

In this sample, this clonotype turned up a few times. The chain joins TRBV5-1 to TRBJ2-5; 9 bases are a match to TRBD1. Per germline, CDR1 SGHRS and CDR2 YFSETQ. The V gene end was trimmed by 0 bases and the J gene end by 2 bases; junction bases not matched to a gene: 5. The CDR3 consists of 16 residues. CDR3 loop: CASSLAATGGQETQYF. For the CDR3, the DNA is TGCGCCAGCAGCTTGGCCGCGACAGGGGGGCAAGAGACCCAGTACTTC.

The chain joins TRBV20-1 to TRBJ2-7; the D gene is possibly TRBD1 (6 bases). The CDR3 has 14 residues. CDR1 and CDR2 (germline): DFQATT, SNEGSKA (reference sequence). V lost 3 bases and J 4 bases, leaving 16 bases between the germline ends. CDR3 in DNA: TGCAGTGCTAGGGATCTTATACAGGGTTACGAGCAGTACTTC. This translates into CSARDLIQGYEQYF.

The rearrangement joins TRBV6-5 to TRBJ2-2; D possibly corresponds to TRBD2 (6 bases). The germline V and J ends were trimmed by 2 bases and 7 bases, with 14 bases remaining between them. The CDR3 extends over 15 amino acids. Germline values: CDR1 MNHEY, CDR2 SVGAGI. In DNA, the CDR3 is TGTGCCAGCAGTTACGAGGGTATAGCGGTCGGGGAGCTGTTTTTT. As protein: CASSYEGIAVGELFF.

This clonotype showed up many times. The DNA for the CDR3 is TGCAGTGCTAGCCAGGGACACTGGGGAAATCAGCCCCAGCATTTT. It yields the protein CSASQGHWGNQPQHF. The rearrangement links TRBV20-1 to TRBJ1-5; possibly TRBD1 for D (6 bases). CDR1 is DFQATT and CDR2 is SNEGSKA in the germline V gene (reference sequence). The length of the CDR3 is 15 residues. Trimming took off 3 bases at V and 4 bases at J, with 16 bases between the two ends.

The sample holds a few counts of this clonotype. The chain employs TRBV7-2 and TRBJ2-2; the D gene is possibly TRBD2 (6 bases). CDR3 length: 13 amino acids. Germline V CDR1 and CDR2: SGHTA, FQGNSA. Trimming removed 5 bases at V and 7 bases at J, with 11 bases between. CDR3 protein: CASSLRRGGELFF. As DNA, the CDR3 is TGTGCCAGCAGCCTCCGGAGGGGCGGGGAGCTGTTTTTT. The whole variable domain, remainder taken from reference TRBV7-2 and TRBJ2-2, is GAGVSQSPSNKVTEKGKDVELRCDPISGHTALYWYRQSLGQGLEFLIYFQGNSAPDKSGLPSDRFSAERTGGSVSTLTIQRTQQEDSAVYLCASSLRRGGELFFGEGSRLTVL.

This clonotype was found a few times. The chain joins TRBV29-1 to TRBJ1-2, with 8 bases aligning to TRBD1. The length of the CDR3 is 13 residues. J was trimmed by 8 bases and V by 7 bases; bases with no gene match: 12. The germline V gene has CDR1 SQVTM and CDR2 ANQGSEA. The CDR3 bases are TGCAGCGACCGGGACAGGCTAACGGGGGGCTACACCTTC. This translates into CSDRDRLTGGYTF.

This clonotype has only a few counts. The genes are TRBV12-3 or TRBV12-4 and TRBJ2-2, with 9 bases aligning to TRBD2. The CDR3 has 16 residues. With 11 bases clipped from V and 6 bases from J, the junction kept 16 bases outside the gene matches. The CDR3 reads CAPGRRRGGSAGELFF. CDR3 nucleotide sequence: TGTGCCCCAGGTCGACGGCGGGGGGGTTCAGCCGGGGAGCTGTTTTTT.

CDR3 protein: CASSKGQGNTEAFF. CDR3 DNA: TGTGCCAGTAGTAAAGGACAGGGGAACACTGAAGCTTTCTTT. This sequence joins TRBV19 and TRBJ1-1; 8 bases match TRBD1. The V gene end was trimmed by 4 bases and the J gene end by 1 base; junction bases not matched to a gene: 2. The CDR3 is made up of 14 amino acids. Germline V gene data show CDR1 as LNHDA and CDR2 as SQIVND (reference sequence).

This clonotype was seen more than once but under ten times. CDR3 nucleotides: TGTGCCAGCAGCTTGATGGCAGGGAGATTCGAAAAACTGTTTTTT. Translating gives CASSLMAGRFEKLFF. The V call is TRBV7-2, the J call TRBJ1-4, with D perhaps matching TRBD1 (5 bases). V shed 3 bases and J shed 8 bases, with 16 bases lying between them. Germline loops: CDR1 SGHTA, CDR2 FQGNSA. The CDR3 has 15 residues.

The rearrangement links TRBV4-2 to TRBJ2-5; 9 bases map to TRBD1. V trimming: 0 bases; J trimming: 4 bases; junction bases outside the gene matches: 0. Germline values: CDR1 LGHNA, CDR2 YNFKEQ. There are 14 residues in the CDR3. The CDR3 DNA reads TGTGCCAGCAGCCAAGAGGACAGGGGAGAGACCCAGTACTTC. Amino acids: CASSQEDRGETQYF.

The gene calls are TRBV7-6 and TRBJ2-7; 8 bases are shared with TRBD1. Germline values: CDR1 SGHVS, CDR2 FNYEAQ. Trimming cost V 5 bases and J 6 bases; bases outside gene matches: 6. The CDR3 contains 13 residues. CDR3 coding DNA: TGTGCCAGCAGCGGTACTGACAGGGGCGAGCAGTACTTC. Translation: CASSGTDRGEQYF.

The sample holds a few counts of this clonotype. The rearrangement uses TRBV3-1 and TRBJ1-1; possibly TRBD1 for D (5 bases). Trimming cost V 4 bases and J 1 base, with 10 bases left between them. CDR3 size: 14 residues. Germline V CDR1 and CDR2: LGHDT, YNNKEL (reference sequence). DNA of the CDR3: TGTGCCAGCAGCCGGGTTGGGGGGAACACTGAAGCTTTCTTT. Residues: CASSRVGGNTEAFF.

This clonotype was found a few times. The chain uses TRBV20-1 and TRBJ1-4; 9 bases are shared with TRBD1. Trimming at V came to 4 bases and at J to 4 bases, leaving 1 base not matched to a gene. The CDR3 loop spans 13 amino acids. CDR1 DFQATT and CDR2 SNEGSKA come from the germline V gene (reference sequence). The CDR3 DNA reads TGCAGTGCTACGGGACAGGGTAATGAAAAACTGTTTTTT. It is translated as CSATGQGNEKLFF.

This clonotype was counted a few times. This chain joins TRBV29-1 and TRBJ1-1, with D unresolved. This CDR3 is built from 14 residues. Deletions cut 1 base from V and 0 bases from J, with 9 bases between. Germline assignment: CDR1 SQVTM and CDR2 ANQGSEA. The CDR3 spells CSVEGRLMNTEAFF. The CDR3 region has the DNA TGCAGCGTTGAAGGTCGGCTGATGAACACTGAAGCTTTCTTT.

This clonotype has more than one count but fewer than ten. The rearrangement joins TRBV7-8 to TRBJ2-4, with 7 bases aligning to TRBD2. With 3 bases clipped from V and 8 bases from J, the junction kept 7 bases outside the gene matches. Germline V gives CDR1 SGHVS, CDR2 FQNEAQ. The CDR3 spans 14 residues. As DNA, the CDR3 is TGTGCCAGCAGCTTGTCGGGGAGGGCGGACATTCAGTACTTC. As protein: CASSLSGRADIQYF.

The chain links TRBV28 to TRBJ2-7, with D hard to call. This CDR3 has 13 residues. V lost 3 bases and J lost 2, with 8 bases in between. Germline V CDR1 and CDR2: MDHEN, SYDVKM. CDR3 coding DNA: TGTGCCAGCAGTTTGCACGGACCCTACGAGCAGTACTTC. The encoded protein is CASSLHGPYEQYF.

The gene calls are TRBV6-5 and TRBJ2-1; the match to TRBD1 covers 10 bases. Trimming cost V 2 bases and J 4 bases; bases outside gene matches: 2. The CDR3 loop spans 15 amino acids. CDR1 and CDR2 (germline): MNHEY, SVGAGI. The CDR3 DNA follows: TGTGCCAGCAGTTACGGGACAGGGGTATACAATGAGCAGTTCTTC. This sequence encodes CASSYGTGVYNEQFF.

The chain links TRBV12-3 or TRBV12-4 to TRBJ2-1; 7 bases map to TRBD1. The CDR3 runs to 15 residues. With 1 base clipped from V and 6 bases from J, the junction kept 6 bases outside the gene matches. The CDR3 DNA sequence: TGTGCCAGCAGTTTAGGAGGGACAGTCTCCAATGAGCAGTTCTTC. Translating gives CASSLGGTVSNEQFF.

In its sample, this clonotype was seen a few times. The gene calls are TRBV5-1 and TRBJ2-7; D assignment may be TRBD1 or TRBD2 (5 bases each). The CDR3 is 15 amino acids. Between the trimmed V and J ends, which lost 4 bases and 2 bases, there was a span of 16 bases. Germline CDR1 SGHRS, CDR2 YFSETQ. Here the CDR3 reads CASSHFRDGAYEQYF. The CDR3, as DNA: TGCGCCAGCAGCCACTTCCGGGACGGTGCCTACGAGCAGTACTTC.

V gene TRBV7-2 combines with J gene TRBJ2-7; no clear D. CDR1 is SGHTA, CDR2 FQGNSA, per germline. The germline V and J ends were trimmed by 1 base and 6 bases, with 13 bases remaining between them. There are 14 residues in the CDR3. CDR3 residues: CASSLEGFVFEQYF. In DNA form, the CDR3 reads TGTGCCAGCAGCTTAGAAGGGTTTGTCTTCGAGCAGTACTTC.

This clonotype was seen ten or more times. The chain joins TRBV3-1 to TRBJ1-2; TRBD1 aligns across 8 bases. After removal of 4 bases from V and 3 bases from J, the junction contained 4 bases not matched to a gene. CDR3 length: 14 residues. Germline CDR1 reads LGHDT; CDR2 reads YNNKEL (reference sequence). The CDR3 reads CASSLRTGYYGYTF. The CDR3 nucleotides are TGTGCCAGCAGCCTGAGGACAGGGTACTATGGCTACACCTTC.